This TCR beta chain is drawn from a study of shared clonotypes between healthy human individuals. This clone showed up just once. The assay was immunoSEQ multiplex PCR, and TCRdb's table has in-frame clones only and misses some. The sample contains 900,000 to 1,200,000 clones, 70% to 80% of which appear only once. Germline loops: CDR1 SGHDT, CDR2 YYEEEE. V was trimmed by 3 bases and J by 3 bases, leaving 18 bases between them. This CDR3 region has 16 residues. This receptor was identified in a man aged 18 to 29 in good health. Some clones in this sample may be carry-over from other donors' samples. The rearrangement uses TRBV5-6 and TRBJ2-5; possibly TRBD1 for D (6 bases). Sequences were obtained from memory CD4+ T cells from PBMCs. This sample's subset: CD45RA-negative fraction. CDR3: CASSWSRQGLKETQYF. CDR3 in DNA: TGTGCCAGCAGCTGGTCCAGGCAGGGGTTAAAAGAGACCCAGTACTTC.